Listed here are 11 T cell receptor beta chains from one sample, sequenced in a study of blood T cell repertoires in COVID-19. Data came from immunoSEQ multiplex PCR; TCRdb stores just in-frame clones and leaves some out. The sample records under 250,000 clones, around 81% being singletons. Sequenced: peripheral blood. The source of these receptors is a woman in her sixties or seventies with active or convalescent COVID-19.

This clone was counted only a few times. In DNA form, the CDR3 reads TGTGCCAGCAGTGGTAAAACTGGACTAGAATCCTACGAGCAGTACTTC. This codes for CASSGKTGLESYEQYF. The chain has TRBV2 and TRBJ2-7, with TRBD2 matching 7 bases. Germline V lookup: CDR1 SNHLY, CDR2 FYNNEI. Trimming cost V 4 bases and J 1 base; bases outside gene matches: 10. This CDR3 is built from 16 residues.

This sequence joins TRBV27 and TRBJ1-4, with D unclear. This CDR3 region has 15 residues. The ends were cut back, 0 bases at V and 7 bases at J, with 12 bases in the middle. Germline lookup yields CDR1 MNHEY and CDR2 SMNVEV (reference sequence). CDR3 nucleotides: TGTGCCAGCAGTTTATCGCCTCGGGGAGGTGAAAAACTGTTTTTT. Translating it yields CASSLSPRGGEKLFF.

The rearrangement joins TRBV4-1 to TRBJ1-5; 9 positions agree with TRBD1. The V gene end was trimmed by 2 bases and the J gene end by 7 bases; junction bases not matched to a gene: 3. The CDR3 consists of 14 residues. CDR1 is MGHRA and CDR2 is YSYEKL in the germline V gene. The CDR3 nucleotides read TGCGCCAGCAGCCAACCGGGACAGGGCCAGCCCCAGCATTTT. This translates into CASSQPGQGQPQHF.

This clone has a single count. The genes are TRBV7-8 and TRBJ2-1; D not resolved. The CDR3 length is 16 residues. V lost 1 base to trimming and J lost 3 bases, with 13 bases between them. Germline V gives CDR1 SGHVS, CDR2 FQNEAQ. The CDR3: CASSLGGHSLYNEQFF. CDR3 coding DNA: TGTGCCAGCAGCTTAGGTGGTCACAGCCTCTACAATGAGCAGTTCTTC. Supplemented by reference TRBV7-8 and TRBJ2-1, the full variable domain reads GAGVSQSPRYKVAKRGQDVALRCDPISGHVSLFWYQQALGQGPEFLTYFQNEAQLDKSGLPSDRFFAERPEGSVSTLKIQRTQQEDSAVYLCASSLGGHSLYNEQFFGPGTRLTVL.

This clone has only one observation. The CDR3 DNA reads TGTGCCAGCAGCCGGGGGAGCGGGGACTCCTACGAGCAGTACTTC. Its protein is CASSRGSGDSYEQYF. The chain joins TRBV9 to TRBJ2-7, with 7 nucleotides matching TRBD2. Germline CDR1 reads SGDLS; CDR2 reads YYNGEE. The CDR3 totals 15 residues. J gave up 0 bases and V 4 bases, and 7 bases lay outside the gene matches.

This chain joins TRBV28 and TRBJ1-2, with D possibly TRBD1 on 6 matching bases. Trimming cost V 2 bases and J 7 bases, with 11 bases left between them. This CDR3 region has 13 residues. Germline assignment: CDR1 MDHEN and CDR2 SYDVKM. The CDR3 loop is CASSLGGGSGYTF. The CDR3 DNA reads as TGTGCCAGCAGTTTAGGGGGCGGGAGTGGCTACACCTTC.

The V call is TRBV5-1, the J call TRBJ2-3; D unclear. The germline gives CDR1 SGHRS, CDR2 YFSETQ. The V end was cut by 1 base, the J end by 4 bases, with 13 bases between. This CDR3 contains 15 residues. The chain's CDR3 is CASSLLLARADTQYF. The CDR3, as DNA: TGCGCCAGCAGCTTGCTTCTGGCCCGTGCAGATACGCAGTATTTT.

This rearrangement joins TRBV7-9 to TRBJ1-5, with TRBD1 matching over 10 bases. The V gene's germline CDR1 is SEHNR and CDR2 FQNEAQ (reference sequence). With 5 bases clipped from V and 7 bases from J, the junction kept 2 bases outside the gene matches. The CDR3 contains 13 residues. CDR3 nucleotide sequence: TGTGCCAGCAGCACGGACAGGGGGCAGCCCCAGCATTTT. This gives the protein CASSTDRGQPQHF.

This clone was seen a single time. The chain joins TRBV27 to TRBJ2-6, with TRBD2 identical over 7 bases. J gave up 2 bases and V 7 bases, and 2 bases lay outside the gene matches. CDR1 is MNHEY and CDR2 is SMNVEV in the germline V gene (reference sequence). This CDR3 has 14 residues. The CDR3 loop is CASKGGAGANVLTF. The CDR3 coding sequence is TGTGCCAGCAAGGGAGGGGCTGGGGCCAACGTCCTGACTTTC.

The chain has TRBV6-5 and TRBJ2-7; 7 nucleotides match TRBD2. The CDR3 extends over 13 amino acids. With 8 bases clipped from V and 2 bases from J, the junction kept 6 bases outside the gene matches. The V gene's germline CDR1 is MNHEY and CDR2 SVGAGI. CDR3 in amino acids: CASGGVGTYEQYV. As DNA, the CDR3 is TGTGCCAGCGGGGGGGTAGGGACCTACGAGCAGTACGTC.

This clone has a handful of counts. The V gene is TRBV5-1, the J gene TRBJ1-1; D ambiguous. V gave up 4 bases and J gave up 3 bases, with 13 bases separating them. CDR1 and CDR2 (germline): SGHRS, YFSETQ. This CDR3 spans 14 amino acids. The CDR3 DNA sequence: TGCGCCAGCAGCGCTACGAGGGTGGACACTGAAGCTTTCTTT. It codes for CASSATRVDTEAFF.